Below are 3 T cell receptor beta chains sequenced from a single sample in a study of T cell responses to AZD1222 COVID-19 vaccine (dated by TCRdb to 2020 to 2023). The time point label of this sample denotes: about 28 days (+/-7) after the second vaccine dose. The library was built by means of the immunoSEQ multiplex PCR assay. TCRdb took this table from immuneACCESS and kept in-frame rearrangements with V and J called. Such tables lack part of the clones; where checked against another copy, unresolved V genes explain under half of the gap, and the rest is unexplained. Recorded for this sample are 180,000 or so clones; about 90% of them occurred a single time. Roughly 1.4% of the sample comes from the top ten. The sample in question was peripheral blood, obtained 28 days after the second AZD1222 dose. The receptors come from an adult who received the AZD1222 COVID-19 vaccine.

The DNA of the CDR3 is TGCGCCAGCAGCCGGACTGAGGCCTACAATGAGCAGTTCTTC. It is translated as CASSRTEAYNEQFF. The V gene is TRBV4-1, the J gene TRBJ2-1; maybe TRBD2 (5 bases). V gave up 4 bases and J gave up 2 bases, with 9 bases separating them. CDR3 size: 14 residues. Germline V CDR1 and CDR2: MGHRA, YSYEKL.

The chain carries TRBV5-4 and TRBJ1-2; D is ambiguous. CDR1 SGHNT and CDR2 YYREEE come from the germline V gene (reference sequence). CDR3 length: 12 amino acids. V was clipped by 7 bases and J by 2 bases, with 9 bases between them. The CDR3 sequence: CASSEVNYGYTF. CDR3 DNA sequence: TGTGCCAGCTCTGAAGTAAACTATGGCTACACCTTC.

This clone was seen once. The chain joins TRBV24-1 to TRBJ1-1; TRBD1 is a possible D gene (5 bases). Germline lookup yields CDR1 KGHDR and CDR2 SFDVKD. V dropped 7 bases and J dropped 5 bases, with 10 bases sitting between them. The CDR3 consists of 12 residues. CDR3: CATSLGTTEAFF. The CDR3 DNA reads as TGTGCCACCAGCCTGGGGACTACTGAAGCTTTCTTT.